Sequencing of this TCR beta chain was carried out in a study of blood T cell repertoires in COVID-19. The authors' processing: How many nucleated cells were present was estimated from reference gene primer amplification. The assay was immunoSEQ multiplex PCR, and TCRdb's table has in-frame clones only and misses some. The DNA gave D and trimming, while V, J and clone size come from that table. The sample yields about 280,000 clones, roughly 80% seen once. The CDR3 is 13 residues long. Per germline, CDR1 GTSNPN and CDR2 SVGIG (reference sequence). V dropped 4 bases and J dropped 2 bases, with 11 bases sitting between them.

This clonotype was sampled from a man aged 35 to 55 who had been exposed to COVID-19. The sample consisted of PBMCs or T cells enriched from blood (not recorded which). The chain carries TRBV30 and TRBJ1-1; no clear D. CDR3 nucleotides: TGTGCCTGGACCCTGGGAGCAAACACTGAAGCTTTCTTT. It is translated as CAWTLGANTEAFF.